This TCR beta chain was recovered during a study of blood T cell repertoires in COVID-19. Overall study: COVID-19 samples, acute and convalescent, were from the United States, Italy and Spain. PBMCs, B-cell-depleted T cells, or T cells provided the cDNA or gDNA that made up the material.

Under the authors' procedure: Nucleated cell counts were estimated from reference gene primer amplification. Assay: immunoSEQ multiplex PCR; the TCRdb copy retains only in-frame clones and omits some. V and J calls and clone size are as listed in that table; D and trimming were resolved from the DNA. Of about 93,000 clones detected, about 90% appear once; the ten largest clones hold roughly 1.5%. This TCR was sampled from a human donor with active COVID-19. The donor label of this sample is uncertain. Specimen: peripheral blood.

In DNA, the CDR3 is TGTGCCAGCCGGACAAGTATGAACACTGAAGCTTTCTTT. This sequence encodes CASRTSMNTEAFF. V usage is TRBV12-3 or TRBV12-4 and J usage is TRBJ1-1; possible D gene TRBD1, 5 bases. Deletions cut 8 bases from V and 0 bases from J, with 10 bases between. This CDR3 has 13 residues.